A single sample is the source of the 27 T cell receptor beta chains below, sequenced in a study of OX40 agonist ivuxolimab in advanced cancers. Sequencing used immunoSEQ multiplex PCR; TCRdb keeps in-frame clones, though not all of them. This sample has 75,000 to 100,000 clones, with approximately 89% found just once. Sequenced here: CD4+ or CD8+ T cells sorted from blood, sampled in a trial of the OX40 agonist ivuxolimab. All receptors come from an adult with an advanced solid tumor such as melanoma, head and neck, liver or kidney cancer.

Concerning this clone: Mismatch with germline at one junction end may stem from a read error. The chain carries TRBV7-3 and TRBJ2-5, with a weak D call TRBD1 (7 bases). Germline V lookup: CDR1 SGHTA, CDR2 FQGTGA. This CDR3 region has 14 residues. Here the CDR3 DNA reads TGCGCCAGCAGCCAAGATGCAGGGGGGGAGACCCAGTACTTC. The encoded protein is CASSQDAGGETQYF. Supplemented by reference TRBV7-3 and TRBJ2-5, the full variable domain reads GAGVSQTPSNKVTEKGKYVELRCDPISGHTALYWYRQSLGQGPEFLIYFQGTGAADDSGLPNDRFFAVRPEGSVSTLKIQRTERGDSAVYLCASSQDAGGETQYFGPGTRLLVL.

The chain employs TRBV5-4 and TRBJ2-1, with 16 bases matching TRBD2. With V trimmed by 5 bases and J by 10 bases, 6 bases remained unmatched. Germline V lookup: CDR1 SGHNT, CDR2 YYREEE (reference sequence). This CDR3 comprises 15 residues. The DNA for the CDR3 is TGTGCCAGCAGTCGGGGACTAGCGGGAGGGACCGAGCAGTTCTTC. It codes for CASSRGLAGGTEQFF. Filled out from reference TRBV5-4 and TRBJ2-1, the complete variable domain reads ETGVTQSPTHLIKTRGQQVTLRCSSQSGHNTVSWYQQALGQGPQFIFQYYREEENGRGNFPPRFSGLQFPNYSSELNVNALELDDSALYLCASSRGLAGGTEQFFGPGTRLTVL.

This chain uses TRBV5-1 with TRBJ2-3, with D uncertain. V was shortened by 1 base and J by 2 bases, with 5 bases between the two germline ends. The germline V gene has CDR1 SGHRS and CDR2 YFSETQ. CDR3 size: 13 residues. CDR3 DNA sequence: TGCGCCAGCAGCTTGACGTTCACAGATACGCAGTATTTT. This codes for CASSLTFTDTQYF.

The rearrangement uses TRBV7-2 and TRBJ1-4; D possibly corresponds to TRBD1 (6 bases). Germline V gives CDR1 SGHTA, CDR2 FQGNSA. CDR3 length equals 14 residues. V lost 3 bases, J lost 5 bases, and 10 bases lay in between. CDR3 residues: CASSLDRANEKLFF. The CDR3 DNA reads TGTGCCAGCAGCTTGGACAGAGCAAATGAAAAACTGTTTTTT.

The chain joins TRBV15 to TRBJ2-7, with 7 nucleotides matching TRBD2. J was trimmed by 3 bases and V by 0 bases; bases with no gene match: 17. Germline V gene data show CDR1 as LNHNV and CDR2 as YYDKDF (reference sequence). The CDR3 length is 19 residues. In DNA, the CDR3 is TGTGCCACCAGCAGAGACGATGGTAGCCAGCGGGATGATTTCTACGAGCAGTACTTC. Translated: CATSRDDGSQRDDFYEQYF.

The V and J genes are TRBV4-3 and TRBJ2-1, with 11 nucleotides matching TRBD2. The junction had 10 bases not matched to a gene; V was cut back by 4 bases and J by 5 bases. The germline gives CDR1 LGHNA, CDR2 YSLEER. The CDR3 runs 17 residues. The CDR3: CASSPTATSGTHNEQFF. In DNA form, the CDR3 reads TGCGCCAGCAGCCCCACCGCGACTAGCGGGACCCACAATGAGCAGTTCTTC.

V usage is TRBV18 and J usage is TRBJ2-7, with 12 bases aligning to TRBD2. This CDR3 spans 15 amino acids. CDR1 is KGHSH and CDR2 is LQKENI in the germline V gene. Trimming removed 3 bases from V and 7 bases from J; junction bases left unmatched: 7. This chain's CDR3 is CASSPGTSGLWEQYF. The CDR3 nucleotides read TGTGCCAGCTCACCCGGGACTAGCGGGTTGTGGGAGCAGTACTTC.

This clone was found a few times. This sequence joins TRBV19 and TRBJ2-7, with a weak D call TRBD2 (6 bases). The germline CDR1 and CDR2 sequences are LNHDA and SQIVND (reference sequence). The V end was cut by 4 bases, the J end by 2 bases, with 12 bases between. The CDR3 is 14 residues long. For the CDR3, the DNA is TGTGCCAGTAGTAGAGGACTAATCACCTACGAGCAGTACTTC. It translates to CASSRGLITYEQYF.

This chain links TRBV28 with TRBJ2-5, with 7 bases matching TRBD1. Germline CDR1 and CDR2: MDHEN and SYDVKM. CDR3 size: 15 residues. With 6 bases clipped from V and 5 bases from J, the junction kept 12 bases outside the gene matches. Here the CDR3 DNA reads TGTGCCAGCAGCCAAATAGGGGGCGCGGGCGAGACCCAGTACTTC. This codes for CASSQIGGAGETQYF.

The V call is TRBV5-1, the J call TRBJ2-5; the match to TRBD2 covers 7 bases. Germline CDR1 reads SGHRS; CDR2 reads YFSETQ. The V and J ends lost 0 bases and 2 bases, in that order; junction bases with no gene match: 13. This CDR3 comprises 18 residues. CDR3 sequence (DNA): TGCGCCAGCAGCTTGGGAATGCGGCGGGAGAGGTGGCAAGAGACCCAGTACTTC. Protein product: CASSLGMRRERWQETQYF.

This chain links TRBV19 with TRBJ1-5; tentative D call: TRBD1 (5 bases). This CDR3 has 14 amino acids. CDR1 LNHDA and CDR2 SQIVND come from the germline V gene (reference sequence). Between the trimmed V and J ends, which lost 3 bases and 4 bases, there was a span of 10 bases. The CDR3 spells CASSMNGGNQPQHF. The DNA of the CDR3 is TGTGCCAGTAGTATGAACGGGGGGAATCAGCCCCAGCATTTT.

The chain has TRBV15 and TRBJ2-1, with D hard to call. Trimming took 0 bases from V and 4 from J, leaving 13 bases between them. Germline lookup yields CDR1 LNHNV and CDR2 YYDKDF (reference sequence). This CDR3 is built from 16 residues. Here the CDR3 reads CATSRDAHPVYNEQFF. The CDR3 bases are TGTGCCACCAGCAGAGATGCACACCCCGTTTACAATGAGCAGTTCTTC.

This clone was observed once. This chain joins TRBV6-6 and TRBJ1-1; D is ambiguous. This CDR3 contains 12 residues. In germline, CDR1 is MNHNY, CDR2 SVGAGI (reference sequence). The V end lost 2 bases, the J end lost 1 base, and 2 bases lay between the germline ends. The CDR3 bases are TGTGCCAGCAGTTACAGGAACACTGAAGCTTTCTTT. Amino acid sequence: CASSYRNTEAFF.

This chain links TRBV7-2 with TRBJ1-1; D might be TRBD1 (6 bases). V lost 3 bases and J 5 bases, leaving 19 bases between the germline ends. This CDR3 comprises 16 residues. Germline values: CDR1 SGHTA, CDR2 FQGNSA. The CDR3 spells CASSLDLIQGGTEAFF. The CDR3 region has the DNA TGTGCCAGCAGCTTGGACCTTATACAGGGAGGAACTGAAGCTTTCTTT.

This chain links TRBV11-2 with TRBJ2-1; no reliable D call. Trimming pared 5 bases from V and 8 bases from J, leaving 10 bases between. Germline CDR1 is SGHAT and CDR2 is FQNNGV. This CDR3 contains 12 residues. The CDR3 protein is CASSMETDEQFF. CDR3 nucleotides: TGTGCCAGCAGCATGGAGACGGATGAGCAGTTCTTC.

The chain carries TRBV10-1 and TRBJ2-7; a possible D gene is TRBD2 (7 bases). The ends were cut back, 10 bases at V and 2 bases at J, with 27 bases in the middle. The CDR3 is 17 residues long. Germline V gene lookup returns CDR1 WNHNN and CDR2 SYGVQD (reference sequence). CDR3 nucleotides: TGCGCCAAGCCTTCGGACAGAAGAAGTCTAGCGGCCTACGAGCAGTACTTC. Its translation is CAKPSDRRSLAAYEQYF.

This clone has just a few counts. The chain combines TRBV6-4 with TRBJ2-7, with D maybe TRBD2 (5 bases). Germline CDR1 MRHNA, CDR2 SNTAGT. Trimming left V 7 bases short and J 5 bases short, with 21 bases between. CDR3 size: 15 residues. CDR3: CASTPGEPDGDEQYF. The CDR3 DNA is TGTGCCAGCACCCCCGGGGAGCCAGACGGTGACGAGCAGTACTTC.

The V gene is TRBV19, the J gene TRBJ2-7; 13 bases are a match to TRBD2. The junction had 8 bases not matched to a gene; V was cut back by 6 bases and J by 6 bases. The length of the CDR3 is 15 residues. The germline V gene has CDR1 LNHDA and CDR2 SQIVND (reference sequence). The CDR3 loop reads CASRPAGLAGSEQYF. As DNA, the CDR3 is TGTGCCAGTAGACCCGCGGGACTAGCGGGAAGCGAGCAGTACTTC.

This chain joins TRBV11-3 and TRBJ2-5; TRBD2 matches at 11 bases. V trimming: 4 bases; J trimming: 1 base; junction bases outside the gene matches: 2. CDR3 length: 15 residues. The germline CDR1 and CDR2 sequences are SGHNT and YENEEA. Here the CDR3 DNA reads TGTGCCAGCAGCTCCGGGACTAGCGGCCAAGAGACCCAGTACTTC. Its protein product is CASSSGTSGQETQYF. The whole variable domain, remainder taken from reference TRBV11-3 and TRBJ2-5, is EAGVVQSPRYKIIEKKQPVAFWCNPISGHNTLYWYLQNLGQGPELLIRYENEEAVDDSQLPKDRFSAERLKGVDSTLKIQPAELGDSAVYLCASSSGTSGQETQYFGPGTRLLVL.

V usage is TRBV30 and J usage is TRBJ2-7, with D hard to call. CDR1 is GTSNPN and CDR2 is SVGIG in the germline V gene (reference sequence). This CDR3 spans 12 amino acids. V gave up 1 base and J gave up 3 bases, with 7 bases separating them. CDR3 sequence reads: CAWSADNYEQYF. CDR3 in DNA: TGTGCCTGGAGTGCAGACAACTACGAGCAGTACTTC.

V is TRBV9 and J is TRBJ2-1, with TRBD2 identical over 9 bases. The CDR3 sequence is 16 residues long. V lost 2 bases to trimming and J lost 9 bases; unmatched junction nucleotides: 12. Germline lookup yields CDR1 SGDLS and CDR2 YYNGEE. CDR3 amino acids: CASSVYSGSGYGEQFF. The CDR3 nucleotides read TGTGCCAGCAGCGTGTATAGCGGGAGCGGTTATGGTGAGCAGTTCTTC.

V is TRBV29-1 and J is TRBJ2-7; TRBD2 agrees at 10 bases. The CDR3 is 12 amino acids. V shed 4 bases and J 3 bases; nucleotides not matched to a gene: 0. The germline V gene encodes CDR1 SQVTM and CDR2 ANQGSEA. Written as DNA, the CDR3 is TGCAGCGTTGGGACTAGCGGCTACGAGCAGTACTTC. Residues: CSVGTSGYEQYF.

Here the CDR3 DNA reads TGCGCCAGCAGCTTGTATTCACAGTTAATGAACACTGAAGCTTTCTTT. Encoded protein: CASSLYSQLMNTEAFF. The chain has TRBV5-1 and TRBJ1-1; D is undetermined. Germline V lookup: CDR1 SGHRS, CDR2 YFSETQ. V was pared by 1 base and J by 0 bases, with 13 bases between. The CDR3 consists of 16 residues. The full variable domain, completed using reference TRBV5-1 and TRBJ1-1, is KAGVTQTPRYLIKTRGQQVTLSCSPISGHRSVSWYQQTPGQGLQFLFEYFSETQRNKGNFPGRFSGRQFSNSRSEMNVSTLELGDSALYLCASSLYSQLMNTEAFFGQGTRLTVV.

CDR3 sequence reads: CASSLTGGRATDTQYF. In nucleotides, the CDR3 is TGTGCCAGCAGCTTAACCGGCGGGAGGGCCACAGATACGCAGTATTTT. This chain uses TRBV7-9 with TRBJ2-3; 9 bases line up with TRBD2. This CDR3 is 16 amino acids long. V lost 2 bases, J lost 2 bases, and 5 bases stayed unmatched. From germline, CDR1 is SEHNR and CDR2 FQNEAQ (reference sequence).

The V and J genes are TRBV6-5 and TRBJ2-3, with 10 nucleotides matching TRBD1. V shed 6 bases and J 7 bases; nucleotides not matched to a gene: 10. CDR3 length: 15 residues. Germline loops: CDR1 MNHEY, CDR2 SVGAGI. The CDR3 DNA follows: TGTGCCAGCAGCCGCGGACAGGGGGGGAGGAATACGCAGTATTTT. Residues: CASSRGQGGRNTQYF.

The gene calls are TRBV11-3 and TRBJ2-2, with TRBD2 matching 11 bases. The CDR3 covers 15 residues. V was clipped by 5 bases and J by 4 bases; unmatched bases: 3. CDR1 SGHNT and CDR2 YENEEA come from the germline V gene. The CDR3 nucleotides are TGTGCCAGCAGCCGCGGGACTAGCGGCACCGGGGAGCTGTTTTTT. It codes for CASSRGTSGTGELFF.

This clone occurred once. V usage is TRBV11-3 and J usage is TRBJ1-1; D is uncertain. The CDR3 covers 11 residues. V dropped 7 bases and J dropped 4 bases, with 7 bases sitting between them. Per germline, CDR1 SGHNT and CDR2 YENEEA. The CDR3 coding sequence is TGTGCCAGCATGGAGGGCACTGAAGCTTTCTTT. The encoded protein is CASMEGTEAFF.